This T cell receptor beta chain was documented in a study of shared T cell receptors in the human thymus. Trimming took 2 bases from V and 6 from J; bases not matched to a gene: 6. This CDR3 is built from 16 residues. Per germline, CDR1 SSHAT and CDR2 FNYEAQ (reference sequence). Clones were sequenced by immunoSEQ multiplex PCR, and TCRdb holds only the in-frame ones, with some missing. Of under 450,000 clones listed, 95% are singletons. Source material: thymocytes. The chain joins TRBV7-7 to TRBJ2-1; 11 nucleotides line up with TRBD2. The clonotype comes from a human donor. In DNA form, the CDR3 reads TGTGCCAGCAGCTTACTTTTGACTAGCGGGACCAATGAGCAGTTCTTC. Translation gives CASSLLLTSGTNEQFF.